This TCR beta chain derives from a study of blood T cell repertoires in COVID-19. The protocol was immunoSEQ multiplex PCR, while the TCRdb copy is restricted to in-frame clones and leaves out a portion. The profile shows just over 250,000 clones, approximately 92% of them singletons. V shed 6 bases and J 5 bases; nucleotides not matched to a gene: 5. This CDR3 spans 13 amino acids. CDR1 and CDR2 from the germline V gene are MNHEY and SMNVEV (reference sequence). Patients at the Seattle site were enrolled during active infection and followed longitudinally. Source material: peripheral blood. The TCR was taken from a person aged 18-30 years with COVID-19, enrolled during active disease. The chain couples TRBV27 to TRBJ2-5; 8 bases are a match to TRBD2. DNA of the CDR3: TGTGCCAGCAGGGGACTAGACCGGGAGACCCAGTACTTC. It is translated as CASRGLDRETQYF.